Following are 4 T cell receptor beta chains from one sample sequenced in a study of blood T cell repertoires in COVID-19. Profiled with immunoSEQ multiplex PCR; TCRdb holds only in-frame clones, not every one. The sample includes roughly 300,000 clones, 85% of them seen just once. Specimen: PBMCs or T cells enriched from blood (not recorded which). Receptors originate from a woman aged 45-65 years who had recovered from COVID-19.

V usage is TRBV4-3 and J usage is TRBJ1-1; D is uncertain. The CDR3 has 13 residues. The germline CDR1 and CDR2 sequences are LGHNA and YSLEER. Between the trimmed V and J ends, which lost 4 bases and 1 base, there was a span of 7 bases. CDR3 in amino acids: CASSRHKNTEAFF. For the CDR3, the DNA is TGCGCCAGCAGCCGCCACAAGAACACTGAAGCTTTCTTT.

The chain joins TRBV7-6 to TRBJ2-7, with D possibly being TRBD2 (5 bases). V was pared by 5 bases and J by 6 bases, with 14 bases between. This CDR3 has 13 residues. Per germline, CDR1 SGHVS and CDR2 FNYEAQ. The CDR3 region is CASSPSIGSEQYF. In DNA, the CDR3 is TGTGCCAGCAGCCCTAGTATTGGGAGCGAGCAGTACTTC.

This clone was observed a handful of times. The V call is TRBV7-6, the J call TRBJ2-3; D is unresolved. Trimming pared 5 bases from V and 3 bases from J, leaving 12 bases between. This CDR3 is built from 14 residues. The germline V gene encodes CDR1 SGHVS and CDR2 FNYEAQ. CDR3 nucleotides: TGTGCCAGCAGCCGGTTTGGAGAGACAGATACGCAGTATTTT. Translated: CASSRFGETDTQYF.

The chain joins TRBV11-3 to TRBJ1-5; 8 bases are a match to TRBD1. V trimming: 1 base; J trimming: 0 bases; junction bases outside the gene matches: 14. The CDR3 is 20 residues long. Germline CDR1 reads SGHNT; CDR2 reads YENEEA. The CDR3 DNA reads TGTGCCAGCAGCTTAGTTTGGGGGGACAGGTTCGACACTAGCAATCAGCCCCAGCATTTT. As protein: CASSLVWGDRFDTSNQPQHF.